The present TCR beta chain was sequenced within a study of response to subunit inactivated influenza vaccine. V gave up 5 bases and J gave up 1 base; unmatched junction bases: 4. Germline V gives CDR1 MDHEN, CDR2 SYDVKM. There are 14 residues in the CDR3. TCRdb re-called the RT-PCR reads through MiXCR, storing one row per CDR3 protein. This table holds approximately 500,000 distinct CDR3 sequences, about 14% found once. Comments on this clonotype: Given the absence of the conserved phenylalanine or tryptophan at the CDR3 end, a read error is likely.

The V call is TRBV28, the J call TRBJ2-7, with TRBD2 matching over 8 bases. The sample in question was PBMCs from blood, obtained approximately 12 days after vaccination. This clonotype was obtained from a man aged 50 to 60 who received an inactivated influenza vaccine. CDR3 sequence reads: CASSPLAESYEQYY. The CDR3 DNA follows: TGTGCCAGCAGTCCACTAGCGGAGTCCTACGAGCAGTACTAC.